The 9 T cell receptor beta chains below were found in one sample sequenced in a study of lung T cells in sarcoidosis with Löfgren's syndrome. TCRdb passed the reads through MiXCR, listing each CDR3 protein once. The sample has about 19,000 distinct CDR3 sequences; roughly a fifth are singletons. Sequenced: CD4+ T cells from bronchoalveolar lavage. The source is a human donor with sarcoidosis (Löfgren's syndrome or another form), or a control subject (not recorded which).

This clonotype was counted only a few times. V is TRBV5-1 and J is TRBJ2-3, with D possibly matching TRBD1 (5 bases). V was shortened by 5 bases and J by 4 bases, with 8 bases between the two germline ends. Germline assignment: CDR1 SGHRS and CDR2 YFSETQ. This CDR3 has 12 amino acids. The CDR3 sequence is CASRGLADTQYF. CDR3 sequence (DNA): TGCGCCAGCAGGGGGCTGGCAGATACGCAGTATTTT.

This clonotype came up many times. The chain recombines TRBV19 with TRBJ1-5; 10 bases line up with TRBD1. CDR1 is LNHDA and CDR2 is SQIVND in the germline V gene (reference sequence). CDR3 length: 16 amino acids. Trimming removed 3 bases from V and 6 bases from J; junction bases left unmatched: 8. Written as DNA, the CDR3 is TGTGCCAGTAGTATGAACCGGGACAGGGGTGGTCAGCCCCAGCATTTT. Translated, it gives CASSMNRDRGGQPQHF. Complete variable domain (other parts from reference TRBV19 and TRBJ1-5): DGGITQSPKYLFRKEGQNVTLSCEQNLNHDAMYWYRQDPGQGLRLIYYSQIVNDFQKGDIAEGYSVSREKKESFPLTVTSAQKNPTAFYLCASSMNRDRGGQPQHFGDGTRLSIL.

V gene TRBV7-8 combines with J gene TRBJ2-3; D is perhaps TRBD2 (6 bases). Germline V lookup: CDR1 SGHVS, CDR2 FQNEAQ. This CDR3 spans 14 amino acids. Trimming shortened V by 5 bases and J by 1 base, and 10 bases separated the two germline ends. CDR3 loop: CASSQRVRTDTQYF. For the CDR3, the DNA is TGTGCCAGCAGCCAGCGGGTACGCACAGATACGCAGTATTTT. Filled out from reference TRBV7-8 and TRBJ2-3, the complete variable domain reads GAGVSQSPRYKVAKRGQDVALRCDPISGHVSLFWYQQALGQGPEFLTYFQNEAQLDKSGLPSDRFFAERPEGSVSTLKIQRTQQEDSAVYLCASSQRVRTDTQYFGPGTRLTVL.

The chain links TRBV29-1 to TRBJ2-5; D unclear. Per germline, CDR1 SQVTM and CDR2 ANQGSEA. V lost 6 bases to trimming and J lost 2 bases, with 4 bases between them. CDR3 size: 10 residues. CDR3 DNA: TGCAGCGTCCTTCAAGAGACCCAGTACTTC. Protein sequence: CSVLQETQYF.

This clonotype occurred many times. CDR3 protein: CASRGQGDYNSPLHF. As DNA, the CDR3 is TGTGCCAGCCGAGGACAGGGGGACTATAATTCACCCCTCCACTTT. This chain links TRBV2 with TRBJ1-6; 10 nucleotides match TRBD1. V was clipped by 8 bases and J by 3 bases; unmatched bases: 4. The CDR3 runs to 15 residues. Germline V gene sequence: CDR1 SNHLY, CDR2 FYNNEI.

As concerns this clonotype: Since a much larger clone is just one base distant, this may be a read error. The chain links TRBV14 to TRBJ2-1; weak D call: TRBD1 (7 bases). This CDR3 contains 14 residues. Trimming took 0 bases from V and 12 from J, leaving 15 bases between them. Germline V gene data show CDR1 as SGHDN and CDR2 as FVKESK. The CDR3 region has the DNA TGTGCCAGCAGCCAAGATCAGGGGGGCTTGAGGCAGTTCTTC. It is translated as CASSQDQGGLRQFF.

This clonotype was found many times. This rearrangement joins TRBV18 to TRBJ2-5, with D hard to call. The germline V and J ends were trimmed by 5 bases and 2 bases, with 12 bases remaining between them. This CDR3 contains 14 residues. CDR1 and CDR2 from the germline V gene are KGHSH and LQKENI. The CDR3, as DNA: TGTGCCAGCTCAGCGTCTGGGCTTCAAGAGACCCAGTACTTC. As protein: CASSASGLQETQYF.

Only a few counts were recorded for this clonotype. The J gene is TRBJ1-1, the V gene TRBV7-2; possible D gene TRBD1, 6 bases. This CDR3 region has 13 residues. Germline CDR1 and CDR2: SGHTA and FQGNSA. V was shortened by 0 bases and J by 11 bases, with 13 bases between the two germline ends. DNA of the CDR3: TGTGCCAGCAGCTTAGCGGTCGGGGGGCACGCTTTCTTT. Translation: CASSLAVGGHAFF.

The sample holds many counts of this clonotype. V usage is TRBV11-2 and J usage is TRBJ2-1, with D uncertain. The CDR3 length is 16 residues. CDR1 is SGHAT, CDR2 FQNNGV, per germline. Trimming left V 2 bases short and J 7 bases short, with 18 bases between. CDR3 region: CASSLRLPNPSNEQFF. The CDR3 DNA is TGTGCCAGCAGCTTAAGGCTCCCTAACCCCAGTAATGAGCAGTTCTTC.